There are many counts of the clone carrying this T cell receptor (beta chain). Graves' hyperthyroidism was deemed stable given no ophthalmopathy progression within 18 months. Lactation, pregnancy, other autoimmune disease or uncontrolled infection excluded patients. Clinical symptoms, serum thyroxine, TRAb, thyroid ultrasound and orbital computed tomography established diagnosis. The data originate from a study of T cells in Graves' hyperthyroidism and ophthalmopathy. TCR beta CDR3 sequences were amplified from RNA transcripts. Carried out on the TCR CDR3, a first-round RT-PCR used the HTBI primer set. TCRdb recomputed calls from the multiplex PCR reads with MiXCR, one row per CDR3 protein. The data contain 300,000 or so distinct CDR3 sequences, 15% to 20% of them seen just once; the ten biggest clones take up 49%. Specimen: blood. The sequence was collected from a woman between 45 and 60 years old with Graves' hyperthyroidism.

The CDR3 sequence is CASSLAGTGDEQFF. The CDR3 nucleotides are TGTGCCAGCAGCTTAGCCGGGACTGGCGATGAGCAGTTCTTC. V usage is TRBV7-9 and J usage is TRBJ2-1; D possibly corresponds to TRBD2 (6 bases). The CDR3 is 14 residues long. V was trimmed by 0 bases and J by 8 bases, leaving 11 bases between them. Germline V gene sequence: CDR1 SEHNR, CDR2 FQNEAQ (reference sequence).